By frequency in the sample, the clone carrying this TCR beta chain is medium-sized (0.01 to 0.1%). Anyone with autoimmune disease history or systemic immunosuppression was excluded. The CDR3 extends over 11 amino acids. Germline V gene data show CDR1 as MNHNY and CDR2 as SVGAGI (reference sequence). Trimming stripped 5 bases from V and 0 bases from J, with 0 bases between. This entry comes from a study of OX40 agonist ivuxolimab in advanced cancers. Study at large: Ivuxolimab, which is an agonistic anti-OX40 (CD134) antibody, was administered to the patients. Dose-escalation patients had hepatocellular carcinoma, melanoma, renal cell or head and neck cancer. Three patients got partial responses; one had hepatocellular carcinoma and two had cutaneous melanoma.

The assay was immunoSEQ multiplex PCR, and TCRdb's table has in-frame clones only and misses some. The sample yields fewer than 50,000 clones, around nine tenths seen once. This clonotype originated in an adult with an advanced solid tumor such as melanoma, head and neck, liver or kidney cancer. The sample consisted of CD4+ or CD8+ T cells sorted from blood, taken in a trial of the OX40 agonist ivuxolimab. V usage is TRBV6-6 and J usage is TRBJ2-3; D not resolved. The CDR3 here is CASSSTDTQYF. The CDR3 DNA is TGTGCCAGCAGTAGCACAGATACGCAGTATTTT.